This record covers a single TCR beta chain. In this sample, this clone turned up a few times. Its binding antigen is unknown. No per-base quality is available; no much larger clone lies one base away. To prepare the library, the immunoSEQ multiplex PCR assay was applied. Following the manufacturer's protocol, the hsTCRB Kit was used to amplify rearranged TCR beta chain sequences. TCRB libraries were sequenced on an Illumina MiSeq. The paper's processing steps were these. Demultiplexing, trimming and gene mapping were performed with the kit vendor's proprietary platform. As stored in TCRdb, this immuneACCESS dataset retains in-frame rearrangements with V and J assigned. A fraction of the clones does not appear; measured against another copy, unresolved V genes explain less than half of the discrepancy, and the remainder lacks a known reason. V and J calls and clone size are as listed in that table; D and trimming were resolved from the DNA. The sample data list tens of thousands of clones, and under 90% of these were observed just once. The ten largest make up approximately 7.4% of the sample.

These data belong to a study of a mutant IDH1 vaccine in newly diagnosed glioma listed by TCRdb under 2021. With regard to the full study: Of the roughly 33 treated patients, about 62% were male and around 40% were female, and the mean age was 40.4 years. Before enrollment, most patients had been given radiochemotherapy with temozolomide as standard therapy, while the rest had received either radiotherapy alone or temozolomide alone. Longitudinal TCRB deep sequencing was performed for fewer than 30 treated patients wherever samples were available for exploratory analyses. Peripheral blood was collected at six visits: V03 (baseline), V05, V07, V10, V12 and V13. Points the paper makes about the study in general: Availability determined which PBMC samples were chosen for TCRB deep sequencing. Pseudoprogression appeared unrelated to alterations in the top peripheral T cell clonotypes detected by TCRB sequencing. Across multiple MHC alleles, vaccine-induced immune responses were seen in around 93% of patients. The authors noted that analyses of patient blood samples could not be reproduced because of sample limitations.

The time point label, as the study defines it: baseline, week 1 (first vaccination visit). In the paper's terms, the treatment or condition label means: pre-vaccination baseline after standard-of-care therapy. Donors had newly diagnosed WHO grade 3 or 4 IDH1-mutant astrocytomas with loss of nuclear ATRX. The samples were drawn from NOA16, a multicentre, single-arm, open-label phase I trial in Germany that tested a mutant IDH1 peptide vaccine in humans for the first time. Visit V03 blood draws served as the baseline sample for immunogenicity testing. The DNeasy Blood and Tissue Kit was used to extract genomic DNA from EDTA blood for TCRB sequencing. Taken from cysteine to phenylalanine, the CDR3 has 15 residues. Only the CDR3 DNA stays, 45 bases, in frame from base 1. V lost 3 bases and J lost 5 bases; the stretch between them is 15 bases long. The germline V gene gives CDR1 as ENHRY and CDR2 as SYGVKD.

This specimen was PBMCs, taken from a glioma patient treated with radiotherapy, temozolomide or both. The sequence joins TRBV10-3 to TRBJ2-3, with an unclear D gene assignment. This sequence was found in a woman aged 45-59 years with glioma. The CDR3 in this case is CAISDLDGRKDTQYF. The nucleotide sequence reads TGTGCCATCAGTGACCTTGACGGGCGAAAAGATACGCAGTATTTT.